These 3 T cell receptor beta chains were sequenced from one sample in a study of cytomegalovirus exposure and HLA in healthy donors. PCR employed 60 Vbeta and 13 Jbeta primers. Data came from immunoSEQ multiplex PCR; TCRdb stores just in-frame clones and leaves some out. The sample yields 110,000 to 150,000 clones, around 75% seen once. Sequenced input: PBMCs. The receptors here all came from a man aged 40-49 years in good health and CMV-seronegative.

The V gene is TRBV7-6, the J gene TRBJ2-2; D is possibly TRBD2 (6 bases). Germline CDR1 is SGHVS and CDR2 is FNYEAQ. This CDR3 comprises 18 residues. Trimming left V 5 bases short and J 1 base short, with 20 bases between. CDR3 sequence (DNA): TGTGCCAGCAGCCACGGGACTCCCGCCTCAGGGAACACCGGGGAGCTGTTTTTT. Translating gives CASSHGTPASGNTGELFF.

Note on this clone: The sample contains more than one DNA sequence encoding this CDR3. This chain uses TRBV6-1 with TRBJ2-7; D uncertain. The germline V gene encodes CDR1 MNHNS and CDR2 SASEGT. Trimming took 0 bases from V and 6 from J, leaving 3 bases between them. The CDR3 consists of 11 residues. CDR3: CASSEASEQYF. DNA for the CDR3: TGTGCCAGCAGTGAAGCCTCCGAGCAGTACTTC.

The chain is built from TRBV7-9 and TRBJ1-1; no definite D call. V was cut by 5 bases and J by 1 base, with 8 bases left in between. Germline V gives CDR1 SEHNR, CDR2 FQNEAQ (reference sequence). The CDR3 extends over 13 amino acids. DNA of the CDR3: TGTGCCAGCAGCCACACGCAGAACACTGAAGCTTTCTTT. Protein product: CASSHTQNTEAFF.